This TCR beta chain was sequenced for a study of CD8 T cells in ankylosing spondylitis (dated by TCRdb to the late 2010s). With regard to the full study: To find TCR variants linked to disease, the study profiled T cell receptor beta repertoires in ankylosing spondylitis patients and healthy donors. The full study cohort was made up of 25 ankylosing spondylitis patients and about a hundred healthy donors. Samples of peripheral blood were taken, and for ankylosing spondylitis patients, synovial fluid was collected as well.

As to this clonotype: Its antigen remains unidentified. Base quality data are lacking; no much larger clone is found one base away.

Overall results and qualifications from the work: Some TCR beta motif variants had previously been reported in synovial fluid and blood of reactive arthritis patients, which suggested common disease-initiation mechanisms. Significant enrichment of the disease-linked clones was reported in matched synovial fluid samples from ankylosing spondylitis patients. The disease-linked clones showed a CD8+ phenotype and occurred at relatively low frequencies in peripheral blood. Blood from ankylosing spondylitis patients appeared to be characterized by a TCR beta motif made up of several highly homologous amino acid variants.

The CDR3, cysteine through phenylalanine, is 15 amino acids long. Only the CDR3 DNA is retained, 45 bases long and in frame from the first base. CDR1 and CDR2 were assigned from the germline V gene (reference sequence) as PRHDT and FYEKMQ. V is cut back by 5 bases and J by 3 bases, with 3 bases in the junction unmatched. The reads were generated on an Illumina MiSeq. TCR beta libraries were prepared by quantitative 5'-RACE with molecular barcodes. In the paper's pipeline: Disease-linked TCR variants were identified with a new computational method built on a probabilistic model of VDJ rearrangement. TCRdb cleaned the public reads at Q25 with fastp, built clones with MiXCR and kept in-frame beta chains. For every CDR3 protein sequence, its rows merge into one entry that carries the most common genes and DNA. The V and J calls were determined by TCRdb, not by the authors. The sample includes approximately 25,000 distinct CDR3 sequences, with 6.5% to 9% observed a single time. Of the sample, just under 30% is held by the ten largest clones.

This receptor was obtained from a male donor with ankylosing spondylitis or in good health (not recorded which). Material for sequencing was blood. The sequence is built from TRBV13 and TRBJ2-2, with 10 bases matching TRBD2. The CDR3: CASSALAGDTGELFF. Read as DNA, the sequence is TGTGCCAGCAGCGCTCTAGCGGGAGACACCGGGGAGCTGTTTTTT.